This record concerns one T cell receptor beta chain sequence. The CDR3 is 14 residues long. The V end lost 3 bases, the J end lost 0 bases, and 7 bases lay between the germline ends. This record belongs to a study of CD8 T cells in Susac syndrome. Study at large: Within the sequenced Susac syndrome patient group, five or six exhibited active disease and roughly 8 were in remission.

RNA totalling roughly 0.45 to 1 ug underwent reverse transcription with random hexamers. An immunoSEQ multiplex PCR generated amplified TCR beta CDR3 products spanning 54 Vbeta and 13 Jbeta. TCRdb itself ran the immunoSEQ multiplex PCR reads through MiXCR, one entry per CDR3 protein. Here the sample spans approximately 180,000 distinct CDR3 sequences, 75% to 95% being singletons. The receptor comes from a human donor with Susac syndrome. This chain links TRBV12-3 or TRBV12-4 with TRBJ2-3; D ambiguous. Specimen: CD4+ T cells from PBMCs. The CDR3 DNA reads as TGTGCCAGCAGTTTGGGTGGGAGCACAGATACGCAGTATTTT. This encodes CASSLGGSTDTQYF.